This TCR beta chain was sequenced in a study of blood T cell repertoires in COVID-19. As for the study in general: There were acute and convalescent COVID-19 samples, and they came from the United States, Italy and Spain. T cells, B-cell-depleted T cells, or PBMCs supplied cDNA or gDNA.

The germline CDR1 and CDR2 sequences are MNHNY and SVGAGI (reference sequence). Trimming cost V 0 bases and J 5 bases, with 11 bases left between them. This CDR3 region has 14 residues. The authors' processing: Researchers report that nucleated cell counts were estimated from reference gene primer amplification. Only in-frame clones appear in the TCRdb table, and some are missing; sequencing was by immunoSEQ multiplex PCR. V, J and clone size reflect that table, while D and trimming were determined from the DNA. The table lists 150,000 to 200,000 clones, 65% to 85% of them singletons. The chain joins TRBV6-6 to TRBJ2-7; tentative D call: TRBD1 (5 bases). Sequencing was performed on peripheral blood. This clonotype was obtained from an elderly woman with active or convalescent COVID-19. The CDR3: CASSYSDILHEQYF. CDR3 DNA: TGTGCCAGCAGTTACTCGGACATTCTCCACGAGCAGTACTTC.